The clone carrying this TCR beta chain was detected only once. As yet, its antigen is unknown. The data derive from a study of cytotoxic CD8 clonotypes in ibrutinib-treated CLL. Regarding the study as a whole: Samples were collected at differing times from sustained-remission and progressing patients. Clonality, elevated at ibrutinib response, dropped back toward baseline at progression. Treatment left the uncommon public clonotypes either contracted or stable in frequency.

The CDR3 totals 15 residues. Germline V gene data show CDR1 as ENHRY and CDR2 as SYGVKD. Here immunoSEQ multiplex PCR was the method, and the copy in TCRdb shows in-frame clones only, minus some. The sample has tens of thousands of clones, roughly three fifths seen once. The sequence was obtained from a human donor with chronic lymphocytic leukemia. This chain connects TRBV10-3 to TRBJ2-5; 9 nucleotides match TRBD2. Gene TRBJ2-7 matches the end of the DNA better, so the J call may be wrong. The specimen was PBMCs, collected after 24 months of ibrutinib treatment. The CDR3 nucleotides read TGTGCCATCAGGTCGGATAGCGGGGGCAAATACGAGCAGTACTTC. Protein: CAIRSDSGGKYEQYF.